The 27 T cell receptor beta chains below come from one sample, sequenced in a study of control samples from healthy donors and cancer patients. The method was immunoSEQ multiplex PCR; TCRdb's version includes in-frame clones alone and lacks a portion of them. There are about 110,000 clones in the sample; around 89% occur only once, and roughly 3.7% lies in the top ten. Sequenced sample: PBMCs. The source is a woman aged 60-75 years with lung cancer.

The chain is built from TRBV27 and TRBJ2-1; D is ambiguous. This CDR3 spans 14 amino acids. Germline-derived CDR1 and CDR2 are MNHEY and SMNVEV (reference sequence). Trimming removed 4 bases at V and 6 bases at J, with 13 bases between. The DNA of the CDR3 is TGTGCCAGCAGTTCCTGGACCAGAATCAATGAGCAGTTCTTC. This translates into CASSSWTRINEQFF.

This chain links TRBV5-1 with TRBJ2-7; no definite D call. Germline-derived CDR1 and CDR2 are SGHRS and YFSETQ. The CDR3 consists of 11 residues. V shed 4 bases and J shed 3 bases, with 5 bases lying between them. CDR3 nucleotides: TGCGCCAGCAGCGAGAACTACGAGCAGTACTTC. It is translated as CASSENYEQYF.

This chain joins TRBV28 and TRBJ1-4; D unresolved. The germline V and J ends were trimmed by 8 bases and 0 bases, with 13 bases remaining between them. Germline V gene lookup returns CDR1 MDHEN and CDR2 SYDVKM. This CDR3 is built from 15 residues. CDR3 nucleotide sequence: TGTGCCAGCTTCCACTCCGGGACAACTAATGAAAAACTGTTTTTT. Protein sequence: CASFHSGTTNEKLFF. The variable domain in full, with the rest retrieved from reference TRBV28 and TRBJ1-4, is DVKVTQSSRYLVKRTGEKVFLECVQDMDHENMFWYRQDPGLGLRLIYFSYDVKMKEKGDIPEGYSVSREKKERFSLILESASTNQTSMYLCASFHSGTTNEKLFFGSGTQLSVL.

The chain uses TRBV6-5 and TRBJ2-1; 7 positions match TRBD2. CDR1 is MNHEY, CDR2 SVGAGI, per germline. J was trimmed by 2 bases and V by 3 bases; bases with no gene match: 7. There are 16 residues in the CDR3. Written as DNA, the CDR3 is TGTGCCAGCAGTTATCCTAGCGGCAATACCTACAATGAGCAGTTCTTC. This gives the protein CASSYPSGNTYNEQFF.

The chain links TRBV5-1 to TRBJ2-2, with TRBD1 matching 9 bases. Unmatched junction bases numbered 12, after V lost 4 bases and J lost 5 bases. This CDR3 has 17 amino acids. In germline, CDR1 is SGHRS, CDR2 YFSETQ. CDR3 protein: CASSEPPGQGKTGELFF. DNA for the CDR3: TGCGCCAGCAGCGAGCCCCCGGGACAGGGAAAAACCGGGGAGCTGTTTTTT.

The V and J genes are TRBV10-1 and TRBJ1-2; D not resolved. Trimming pared 6 bases from V and 5 bases from J, leaving 13 bases between. This CDR3 comprises 13 residues. Per the germline V gene, CDR1 is WNHNN and CDR2 is SYGVQD (reference sequence). CDR3 sequence (DNA): TGCGCCAGCAGCACAAATGGGAAGTATGGCTACACCTTC. Encoded protein: CASSTNGKYGYTF.

The J gene is TRBJ1-1, the V gene TRBV15; the D is unclear. Per germline, CDR1 LNHNV and CDR2 YYDKDF (reference sequence). This CDR3 comprises 14 residues. Between the trimmed V and J ends, which lost 1 base and 1 base, there was a span of 7 bases. The CDR3 sequence: CATSRAAENTEAFF. The CDR3 coding sequence is TGTGCCACCAGCAGAGCGGCGGAGAACACTGAAGCTTTCTTT.

The chain has TRBV30 and TRBJ1-1; no reliable D call. Trimming cost V 2 bases and J 0 bases, with 4 bases left between them. The CDR3 covers 12 residues. Per the germline V gene, CDR1 is GTSNPN and CDR2 is SVGIG (reference sequence). CDR3 region: CAWSLMNTEAFF. The DNA for the CDR3 is TGTGCCTGGAGTCTCATGAACACTGAAGCTTTCTTT. The full variable domain, with the rest looked up from reference TRBV30 and TRBJ1-1, is SQTIHQWPATLVQPVGSPLSLECTVEGTSNPNLYWYRQAAGRGLQLLFYSVGIGQISSEVPQNLSASRPQDRQFILSSKKLLLSDSGFYLCAWSLMNTEAFFGQGTRLTVV.

This chain uses TRBV13 with TRBJ2-7, with 10 bases identical to TRBD2. The junction had 9 bases not matched to a gene; V was cut back by 5 bases and J by 8 bases. There are 14 residues in the CDR3. Germline V gene lookup returns CDR1 PRHDT and CDR2 FYEKMQ (reference sequence). The CDR3 DNA sequence: TGTGCCAGCAGCCGCTCTCTAGCGGGAGAACAGCAGTACTTC. Its translation: CASSRSLAGEQQYF. The entire variable domain, with the rest obtained from reference TRBV13 and TRBJ2-7, is as follows: AAGVIQSPRHLIKEKRETATLKCYPIPRHDTVYWYQQGPGQDPQFLISFYEKMQSDKGSIPDRFSAQQFSDYHSELNMSSLELGDSALYFCASSRSLAGEQQYFGPGTRLTVT.

J is TRBJ2-2 and V is TRBV7-9; 9 bases are a match to TRBD1. Unmatched junction bases numbered 2, after V lost 5 bases and J lost 7 bases. The CDR3 contains 13 residues. CDR1 SEHNR and CDR2 FQNEAQ come from the germline V gene (reference sequence). CDR3 loop: CASSAGQGGELFF. The CDR3 region has the DNA TGTGCCAGCAGCGCGGGACAGGGCGGGGAGCTGTTTTTT.

The rearrangement links TRBV19 to TRBJ1-1, with D maybe TRBD1 (6 bases). The CDR3 has 14 amino acids. V lost 3 bases and J 5 bases, leaving 13 bases between the germline ends. Germline assignment: CDR1 LNHDA and CDR2 SQIVND (reference sequence). The CDR3 DNA reads as TGTGCCAGTAGTATTTGGGGGCGCAAGACTGAAGCTTTCTTT. Protein: CASSIWGRKTEAFF.

The chain is built from TRBV6-5 and TRBJ1-4; D may be TRBD1 (6 bases). This CDR3 has 15 residues. The V and J ends lost 0 bases and 8 bases respectively, with 13 bases between them. Germline V gene sequence: CDR1 MNHEY, CDR2 SVGAGI. CDR3 protein: CASSYSSGAGEKLFF. CDR3 DNA sequence: TGTGCCAGCAGTTACTCGTCAGGGGCCGGCGAAAAACTGTTTTTT.

In this sample, this clone turned up a few times. The V call is TRBV15, the J call TRBJ1-5; D possibly corresponds to TRBD1 (6 bases). V was shortened by 2 bases and J by 3 bases, with 14 bases between the two germline ends. The CDR3 is 16 amino acids. The germline CDR1 and CDR2 sequences are LNHNV and YYDKDF (reference sequence). CDR3: CATSRRGGRVNQPQHF. The CDR3, as DNA: TGTGCCACCAGCAGACGAGGGGGAAGGGTCAATCAGCCCCAGCATTTT.

This chain uses TRBV6-1 with TRBJ1-2; the D is unclear. Deletions cut 0 bases from V and 12 bases from J, with 14 bases between. Germline values: CDR1 MNHNS, CDR2 SASEGT. This CDR3 is 13 amino acids long. CDR3 nucleotides: TGTGCCAGCAGTGAAGCGGGCGAGGAGGGAAACACCTTC. As protein: CASSEAGEEGNTF.

This clone was seen only once. The V and J genes are TRBV29-1 and TRBJ2-3; 7 nucleotides line up with TRBD2. V gave up 1 base and J gave up 2 bases; unmatched junction bases: 6. CDR1 and CDR2 from the germline V gene are SQVTM and ANQGSEA. This CDR3 has 15 residues. CDR3 bases: TGCAGCGTTGAAGGGGCAGCGGGGCCCACAGATACGCAGTATTTT. It yields the protein CSVEGAAGPTDTQYF.

This chain links TRBV5-1 with TRBJ2-2; D is uncertain. The CDR3 totals 15 residues. Trimming stripped 0 bases from V and 3 bases from J, with 9 bases between. Germline V gene lookup returns CDR1 SGHRS and CDR2 YFSETQ. The CDR3 here is CASSLGVLDTGELFF. In DNA, the CDR3 is TGCGCCAGCAGCTTGGGGGTTTTGGACACCGGGGAGCTGTTTTTT.

The chain uses TRBV6-6 and TRBJ1-1; tentative D call: TRBD1 (5 bases). V gave up 6 bases and J gave up 3 bases, with 20 bases separating them. Germline V CDR1 and CDR2: MNHNY, SVGAGI (reference sequence). This CDR3 comprises 16 residues. Written as DNA, the CDR3 is TGTGCCAGCAGCCCTTACGGGGCCAGCCGGGACACTGAAGCTTTCTTT. It codes for CASSPYGASRDTEAFF.

This clone was counted once. The rearrangement joins TRBV7-9 to TRBJ1-2; the D gene is possibly TRBD1 (6 bases). Deletions cut 5 bases from V and 4 bases from J, with 23 bases between. This CDR3 spans 17 amino acids. Germline-derived CDR1 and CDR2 are SEHNR and FQNEAQ (reference sequence). CDR3 sequence (DNA): TGTGCCAGCAGCCCCGACGTCGGCAGGGGCTATACCTATGGCTACACCTTC. This codes for CASSPDVGRGYTYGYTF.

CDR3 residues: CASSLSVSYNEQFF. CDR3 DNA sequence: TGTGCCAGCAGCTTATCGGTATCCTACAATGAGCAGTTCTTC. The chain links TRBV7-9 to TRBJ2-1; D ambiguous. Germline loops: CDR1 SEHNR, CDR2 FQNEAQ (reference sequence). The V and J ends lost 2 bases and 1 base respectively, with 6 bases between them. The length of the CDR3 is 14 residues.

This sequence joins TRBV10-3 and TRBJ1-2, with D possibly TRBD1 on 5 matching bases. Trimming took off 8 bases at V and 0 bases at J, with 10 bases between the two ends. The CDR3 covers 13 residues. Germline CDR1 and CDR2: ENHRY and SYGVKD. CDR3 in amino acids: CAISRGPNYGYTF. The CDR3 DNA is TGTGCCATCTCCCGGGGACCTAACTATGGCTACACCTTC.

This chain joins TRBV28 and TRBJ1-1; 10 bases align to TRBD1. The ends lost 5 bases at V and 7 bases at J; junction bases unmatched: 19. The CDR3 spans 18 residues. Germline values: CDR1 MDHEN, CDR2 SYDVKM. The CDR3 bases are TGTGCCAGCAGTCTATTCGCCAAAACCGACAGGGGGCTCGGTGAAGCTTTCTTT. Translated, it gives CASSLFAKTDRGLGEAFF.

CDR3 protein: CASSPSGLFAPHNYGYTF. The DNA of the CDR3 is TGTGCCAGCAGCCCCTCCGGATTGTTTGCACCTCACAACTATGGCTACACCTTC. The chain is built from TRBV3-1 (or the pseudogene TRBV3-2) and TRBJ1-2; D is uncertain. Germline V gives CDR1 LGHDT, CDR2 YNNKEL (reference sequence). CDR3 size: 18 residues. V dropped 4 bases and J dropped 2 bases, with 23 bases sitting between them.

The chain uses TRBV28 and TRBJ1-1; 11 bases fit TRBD1. Germline CDR1 and CDR2: MDHEN and SYDVKM. J was trimmed by 7 bases and V by 1 base; bases with no gene match: 2. The CDR3 consists of 14 residues. The CDR3 bases are TGTGCCAGCAGTTTATATGGGACAGGGGGTGAAGCTTTCTTT. Its translation is CASSLYGTGGEAFF.

The chain has TRBV18 and TRBJ1-6; no clear D gene. CDR1 is KGHSH, CDR2 LQKENI, per germline. The ends were cut back, 2 bases at V and 15 bases at J, with 11 bases in the middle. The CDR3 is made up of 12 amino acids. The CDR3 loop reads CASSPGYGFLHF. As DNA, the CDR3 is TGTGCCAGCTCACCAGGTTATGGGTTCCTCCACTTT.

The chain carries TRBV6-5 and TRBJ2-1; D might be TRBD2 (5 bases). V was clipped by 8 bases and J by 5 bases, with 7 bases between them. Germline CDR1 is MNHEY and CDR2 is SVGAGI. The CDR3 is made up of 11 amino acids. The CDR3 reads CASWGDNEQFF. CDR3 bases: TGTGCCAGCTGGGGAGACAATGAGCAGTTCTTC.

V gene TRBV4-2 combines with J gene TRBJ1-6; D not certain. In germline, CDR1 is LGHNA, CDR2 YNFKEQ. Trimming shortened V by 0 bases and J by 3 bases, and 9 bases separated the two germline ends. The length of the CDR3 is 16 residues. The CDR3 here is CASSQESNIYNSPLHF. For the CDR3, the DNA is TGTGCCAGCAGCCAAGAATCCAATATCTATAATTCACCCCTCCACTTT.

The DNA for the CDR3 is TGTGCCAGTAGTATAAGAGACAGCACCGGGGAGCTGTTTTTT. Its protein product is CASSIRDSTGELFF. The chain links TRBV19 to TRBJ2-2, with D maybe TRBD1 (5 bases). Germline CDR1 is LNHDA and CDR2 is SQIVND (reference sequence). This CDR3 is 14 amino acids long. V was cut by 2 bases and J by 4 bases, with 8 bases left in between.